A selection of T cell receptor beta chains follows, all from one sample in a study of blood T cell repertoires in COVID-19. TCRdb's table, derived via immunoSEQ multiplex PCR, lists solely in-frame clones and lacks some. Of around 78,000 clones in the sample, 77% were seen once. Sequenced input: peripheral blood. These receptors all stem from a human donor in a cohort sampled during active COVID-19. Both conserved end residues are part of each CDR3. The D gene is left open where the match is weak. Clone size is given for some rows only: seen once, a few or many times, or a class if the clone is expanded.

j_call: TRBJ2-7
d_call: -
clone_size: -
v_call: TRBV5-1
cdr3_aa: CASSQGGASYEQYF

j_call: TRBJ1-2
d_call: -
clone_size: -
v_call: TRBV5-1
cdr3_aa: CASSLQPSIYGYTF

j_call: TRBJ1-5
d_call: TRBD1
clone_size: few
v_call: TRBV4-1
cdr3_aa: CASSQGGTGNQPQHF

j_call: TRBJ2-5
d_call: -
clone_size: once
v_call: TRBV6-2/TRBV6-3
cdr3_aa: CASSFGGTQYF

j_call: TRBJ2-7
d_call: -
clone_size: -
v_call: TRBV5-1
cdr3_aa: CASSLKEGLLEQYF

j_call: TRBJ1-6
d_call: -
clone_size: once
v_call: TRBV9
cdr3_aa: CASSVDTLPSPGSPLHF

j_call: TRBJ1-5
d_call: -
clone_size: -
v_call: TRBV29-1
cdr3_aa: CSVGEGAQPQHF

j_call: TRBJ2-7
d_call: -
clone_size: -
v_call: TRBV5-5
cdr3_aa: CASSRTESSSYEQYF

j_call: TRBJ2-1
d_call: -
clone_size: once
v_call: TRBV3-1/TRBV3-2
cdr3_aa: CASSLFGEREQFF

j_call: TRBJ2-7
d_call: TRBD1
clone_size: -
v_call: TRBV28
cdr3_aa: CASSPDRQGVSYEQYF

j_call: TRBJ1-2
d_call: TRBD1
clone_size: -
v_call: TRBV6-5
cdr3_aa: CASKTGTERGYTF

j_call: TRBJ2-7
d_call: TRBD1
clone_size: -
v_call: TRBV10-3
cdr3_aa: CAITEQGSIHEQYF

j_call: TRBJ2-7
d_call: TRBD1
clone_size: -
v_call: TRBV10-2
cdr3_aa: CASSGDREGYEQYF

j_call: TRBJ1-5
d_call: -
clone_size: few
v_call: TRBV19
cdr3_aa: CASTRGAHISNQPQHF

j_call: TRBJ1-6
d_call: TRBD1
clone_size: -
v_call: TRBV11-3
cdr3_aa: CASTTVETGLRSPLHF

j_call: TRBJ1-2
d_call: -
clone_size: -
v_call: TRBV4-1
cdr3_aa: CASSQQDRSWDYTF

j_call: TRBJ1-2
d_call: -
clone_size: -
v_call: TRBV27
cdr3_aa: CASSPTAYNYGYTF

j_call: TRBJ1-6
d_call: -
clone_size: -
v_call: TRBV10-2
cdr3_aa: CASSDNYNSPLHF

j_call: TRBJ1-6
d_call: -
clone_size: -
v_call: TRBV30
cdr3_aa: CAFTGSVYNSPLHF

j_call: TRBJ1-6
d_call: -
clone_size: -
v_call: TRBV2
cdr3_aa: CASNPESAPLHF

j_call: TRBJ1-2
d_call: TRBD1
clone_size: -
v_call: TRBV7-9
cdr3_aa: CASSFGTGVGYGYTF

j_call: TRBJ2-3
d_call: TRBD2
clone_size: -
v_call: TRBV10-3
cdr3_aa: CATRVGLVSTDTQYF

j_call: TRBJ1-5
d_call: -
clone_size: -
v_call: TRBV6-6
cdr3_aa: CASGLGGRGNQPQHF

j_call: TRBJ1-6
d_call: -
clone_size: -
v_call: TRBV9
cdr3_aa: CASSVALDDFKPLHF

j_call: TRBJ2-7
d_call: TRBD2
clone_size: -
v_call: TRBV7-9
cdr3_aa: CASSLGTSGPSYEQYF

j_call: TRBJ2-5
d_call: TRBD1
clone_size: -
v_call: TRBV7-9
cdr3_aa: CASSRTDRVQETQYF

j_call: TRBJ2-3
d_call: TRBD1
clone_size: few
v_call: TRBV5-6
cdr3_aa: CASSLSGTGSDTQYF

j_call: TRBJ2-2
d_call: TRBD2
clone_size: few
v_call: TRBV10-1
cdr3_aa: CASSERLRGGRAGELFF

j_call: TRBJ2-3
d_call: -
clone_size: -
v_call: TRBV7-6
cdr3_aa: CASSFAVADTQYF

j_call: TRBJ2-5
d_call: -
clone_size: few
v_call: TRBV20-1
cdr3_aa: CSASLGLQETQYF

j_call: TRBJ1-3
d_call: -
clone_size: -
v_call: TRBV29-1
cdr3_aa: CSVADSPGNTIYF

j_call: TRBJ2-2
d_call: -
clone_size: -
v_call: TRBV9
cdr3_aa: CASSAGQILNTGELFF

j_call: TRBJ1-5
d_call: -
clone_size: -
v_call: TRBV6-4
cdr3_aa: CASNRTVSNQPQHF

j_call: TRBJ2-2
d_call: -
clone_size: -
v_call: TRBV5-1
cdr3_aa: CASSLDTENTGELFF

j_call: TRBJ2-7
d_call: TRBD2
clone_size: -
v_call: TRBV7-6
cdr3_aa: CASSSLGGGYEQYF

j_call: TRBJ1-1
d_call: TRBD1
clone_size: -
v_call: TRBV7-2
cdr3_aa: CASSPRGTDTEAFF

j_call: TRBJ2-7
d_call: -
clone_size: few
v_call: TRBV10-2
cdr3_aa: CASRGHSDEQYF